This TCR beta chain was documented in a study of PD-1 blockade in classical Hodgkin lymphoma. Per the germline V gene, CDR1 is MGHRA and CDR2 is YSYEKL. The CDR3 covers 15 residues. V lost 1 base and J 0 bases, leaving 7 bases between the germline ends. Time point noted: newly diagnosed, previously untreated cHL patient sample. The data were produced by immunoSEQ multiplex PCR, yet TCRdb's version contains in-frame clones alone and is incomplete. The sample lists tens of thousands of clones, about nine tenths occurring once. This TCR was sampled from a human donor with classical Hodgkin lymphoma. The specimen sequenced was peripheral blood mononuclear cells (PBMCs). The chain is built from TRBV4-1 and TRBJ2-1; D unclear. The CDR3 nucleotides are TGCGCCAGCAGCCAAGCGATTAACTCCTACAATGAGCAGTTCTTC. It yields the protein CASSQAINSYNEQFF.